This paragraph reports one TCR beta chain. This sample was included in a study of blood T cell repertoires in COVID-19. In the authors' workflow: For nucleated cells, counts were estimated from reference gene primer amplification. The table came from immunoSEQ multiplex PCR; TCRdb's copy has only in-frame clones and leaves some out. Clone size and the V and J calls come from that table; the DNA yielded D and trimming. The sample lists under 300,000 clones; 89% were seen once. V was trimmed by 1 base and J by 4 bases, leaving 10 bases between them. Germline V lookup: CDR1 SGHTA, CDR2 FQGNSA. This CDR3 is 14 amino acids long. Clinical history as reported by participants underpinned cohort assignment. Donors of Cohort 3 who recovered were those that had two negative PCRs, clearance, or symptom resolution.

The TCR sequence derives from a woman aged 40 to 50 who had recovered from COVID-19. The source material was PBMCs or T cells enriched from blood (not recorded which). The chain links TRBV7-2 to TRBJ1-2, with D uncertain. CDR3 residues: CASSLDYSSYGYTF. As DNA, the CDR3 is TGTGCCAGCAGCTTAGATTACAGCTCCTATGGCTACACCTTC. The whole variable domain, remainder taken from reference TRBV7-2 and TRBJ1-2, is GAGVSQSPSNKVTEKGKDVELRCDPISGHTALYWYRQSLGQGLEFLIYFQGNSAPDKSGLPSDRFSAERTGGSVSTLTIQRTQQEDSAVYLCASSLDYSSYGYTFGSGTRLTVV.